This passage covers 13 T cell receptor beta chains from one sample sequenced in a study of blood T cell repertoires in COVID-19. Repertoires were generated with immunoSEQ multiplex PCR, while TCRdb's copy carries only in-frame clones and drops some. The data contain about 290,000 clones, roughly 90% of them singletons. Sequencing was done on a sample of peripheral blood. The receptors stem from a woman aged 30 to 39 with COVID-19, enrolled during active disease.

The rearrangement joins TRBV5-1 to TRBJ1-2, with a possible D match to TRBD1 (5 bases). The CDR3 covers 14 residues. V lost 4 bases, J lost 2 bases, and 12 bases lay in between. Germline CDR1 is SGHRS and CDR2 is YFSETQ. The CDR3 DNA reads TGCGCCAGCAGCCCGACAGCACCCAACTATGGCTACACCTTC. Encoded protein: CASSPTAPNYGYTF.

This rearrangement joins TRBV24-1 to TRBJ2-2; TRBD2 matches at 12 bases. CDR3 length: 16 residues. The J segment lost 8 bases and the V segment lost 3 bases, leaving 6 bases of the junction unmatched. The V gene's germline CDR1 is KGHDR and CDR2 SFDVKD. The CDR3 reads CATSDPGTSGPGELFF. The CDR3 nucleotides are TGTGCCACCAGTGATCCCGGGACTAGCGGGCCAGGGGAGCTGTTTTTT.

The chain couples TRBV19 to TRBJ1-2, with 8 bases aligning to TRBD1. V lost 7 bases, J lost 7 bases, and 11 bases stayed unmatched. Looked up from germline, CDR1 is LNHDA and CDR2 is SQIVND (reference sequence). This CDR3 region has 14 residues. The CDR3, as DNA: TGTGCCAGTAAAATAACCGGGACAGGTAGTGGCTACACCTTC. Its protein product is CASKITGTGSGYTF.

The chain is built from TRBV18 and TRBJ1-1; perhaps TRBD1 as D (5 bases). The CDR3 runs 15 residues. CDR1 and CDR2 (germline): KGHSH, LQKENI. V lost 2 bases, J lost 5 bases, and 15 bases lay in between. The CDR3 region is CASSPRRGGETEAFF. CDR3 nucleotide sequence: TGTGCCAGCTCACCAAGACGGGGCGGGGAAACTGAAGCTTTCTTT. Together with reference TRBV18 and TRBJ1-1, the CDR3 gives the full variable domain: NAGVMQNPRHLVRRRGQEARLRCSPMKGHSHVYWYRQLPEEGLKFMVYLQKENIIDESGMPKERFSAEFPKEGPSILRIQQVVRGDSAAYFCASSPRRGGETEAFFGQGTRLTVV.

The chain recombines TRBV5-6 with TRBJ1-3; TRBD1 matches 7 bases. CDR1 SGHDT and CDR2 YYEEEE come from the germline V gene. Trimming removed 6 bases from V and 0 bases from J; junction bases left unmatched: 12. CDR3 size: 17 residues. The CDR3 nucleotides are TGTGCCAGCACTACACTCCGGGACAGACACTCTGGAAACACCATATATTTT. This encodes CASTTLRDRHSGNTIYF. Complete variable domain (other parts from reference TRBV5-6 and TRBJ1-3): DAGVTQSPTHLIKTRGQQVTLRCSPKSGHDTVSWYQQALGQGPQFIFQYYEEEERQRGNFPDRFSGHQFPNYSSELNVNALLLGDSALYLCASTTLRDRHSGNTIYFGEGSWLTVV.

The CDR3 DNA is TGTGCCAGCGGACACCGTGGGACAGGGCAAGAGACCCAGTACTTC. Protein product: CASGHRGTGQETQYF. The V call is TRBV6-5, the J call TRBJ2-5, with 9 bases aligning to TRBD1. CDR1 and CDR2 (germline): MNHEY, SVGAGI. The CDR3 spans 15 residues. Unmatched junction bases numbered 9, after V lost 8 bases and J lost 2 bases.

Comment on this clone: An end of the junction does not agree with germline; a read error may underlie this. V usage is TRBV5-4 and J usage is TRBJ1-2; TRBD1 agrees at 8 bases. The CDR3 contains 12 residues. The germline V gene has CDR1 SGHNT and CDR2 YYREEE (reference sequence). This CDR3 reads CACRGRSYGYTF. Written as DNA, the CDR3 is TGTGCCTGCAGGGGGCGAAGCTATGGCTACACCTTC.

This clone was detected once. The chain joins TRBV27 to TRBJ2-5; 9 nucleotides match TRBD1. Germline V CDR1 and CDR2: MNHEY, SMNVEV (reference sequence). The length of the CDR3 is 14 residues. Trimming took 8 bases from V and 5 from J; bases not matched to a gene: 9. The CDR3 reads CASRGQGRWETQYF. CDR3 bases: TGTGCCAGCCGCGGACAGGGGAGATGGGAGACCCAGTACTTC.

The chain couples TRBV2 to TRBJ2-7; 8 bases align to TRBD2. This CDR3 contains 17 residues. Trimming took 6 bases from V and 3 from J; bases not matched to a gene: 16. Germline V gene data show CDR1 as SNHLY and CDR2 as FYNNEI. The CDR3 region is CASSPGGVFGLNYEQYF. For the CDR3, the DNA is TGTGCCAGCAGCCCCGGGGGGGTTTTCGGCTTAAACTACGAGCAGTACTTC.

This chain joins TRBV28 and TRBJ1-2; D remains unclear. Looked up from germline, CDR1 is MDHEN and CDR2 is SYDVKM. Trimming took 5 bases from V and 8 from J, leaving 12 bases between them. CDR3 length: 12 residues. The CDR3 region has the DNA TGTGCCAGCAGTCCCGGGGATCACGGCTACACCTTC. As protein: CASSPGDHGYTF.

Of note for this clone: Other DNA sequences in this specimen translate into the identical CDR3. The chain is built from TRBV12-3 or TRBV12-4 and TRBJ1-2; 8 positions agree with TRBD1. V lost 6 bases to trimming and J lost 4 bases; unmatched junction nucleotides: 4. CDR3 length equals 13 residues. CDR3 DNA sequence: TGTGCCAGCAGCACAACAGGGGGCTATGGCTACACCTTC. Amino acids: CASSTTGGYGYTF.

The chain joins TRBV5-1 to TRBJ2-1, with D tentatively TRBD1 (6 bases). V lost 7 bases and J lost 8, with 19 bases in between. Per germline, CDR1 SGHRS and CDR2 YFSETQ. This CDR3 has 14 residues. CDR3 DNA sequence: TGCGCCAGCCGGACAGCCAGGTCCGTGGATGAGCAGTTCTTC. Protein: CASRTARSVDEQFF.

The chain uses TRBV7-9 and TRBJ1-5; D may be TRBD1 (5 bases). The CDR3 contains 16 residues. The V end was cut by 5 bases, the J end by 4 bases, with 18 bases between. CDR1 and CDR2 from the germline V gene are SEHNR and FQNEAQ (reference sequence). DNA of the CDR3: TGTGCCAGCAGCCCCTCAGGGTTAAGCCTGAATCAGCCCCAGCATTTT. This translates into CASSPSGLSLNQPQHF. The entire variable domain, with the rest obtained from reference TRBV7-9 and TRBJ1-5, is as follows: DTGVSQNPRHKITKRGQNVTFRCDPISEHNRLYWYRQTLGQGPEFLTYFQNEAQLEKSRLLSDRFSAERPKGSFSTLEIQRTEQGDSAMYLCASSPSGLSLNQPQHFGDGTRLSIL.